The clone carrying this T cell receptor (beta chain) was counted between two and nine times. Its antigen is as yet unknown. The record originates from a study of T cell responses to AZD1222 COVID-19 vaccine. Study-level points and caveats: The study found vaccine-associated CD4 TCRs spanning spike, dominant at 160-218 and 743-854.

V was pared by 10 bases and J by 6 bases, with 11 bases of the junction left unmatched. This CDR3 is built from 15 residues. Germline-derived CDR1 and CDR2 are ENHRY and SYGVKD. Sequenced by immunoSEQ multiplex PCR; TCRdb stores in-frame clones only, minus some. The data show 100,000 to 150,000 clones, approximately 91% seen once. This receptor was identified in an adult who received the AZD1222 COVID-19 vaccine. The chain couples TRBV10-3 to TRBJ1-6, with TRBD1 matching over 8 bases. The sample was peripheral blood, taken 28 days after the second AZD1222 dose. CDR3 DNA sequence: TGTGCCACTCTGCCGGACAGGGATGGTAATTCACCCCTCCACTTT. Its protein is CATLPDRDGNSPLHF.